The 18 T cell receptor beta chains reported below all come from one sample, sequenced in a study of shared clonotypes between healthy human individuals. The method was immunoSEQ multiplex PCR; TCRdb's version includes in-frame clones alone and lacks a portion of them. The sample shows 2,500,000 or so clones, approximately 90% of them seen only once. The sequenced sample consisted of naive CD4+ T cells sorted from blood. Subset given: CD45RA+ positively selected. These receptors came from a man aged 18-30 years in good health.

The chain employs TRBV6-6 and TRBJ2-1; D is tentatively TRBD1 or TRBD2 (5 bases each). The germline gives CDR1 MNHNY, CDR2 SVGAGI (reference sequence). The CDR3 totals 12 residues. V lost 4 bases, J lost 10 bases, and 11 bases lay in between. The CDR3 region has the DNA TGTGCCAGCAGTTCGCGAGGGACGGAGCAGTTCTTC. It codes for CASSSRGTEQFF.

The chain carries TRBV6-5 and TRBJ1-3; tentative D call: TRBD1 (5 bases). From germline, CDR1 is MNHEY and CDR2 SVGAGI. V lost 6 bases, J lost 5 bases, and 11 bases lay in between. The CDR3 is 13 amino acids. The CDR3 DNA sequence: TGTGCCAGCAGGAGGGACGGACGAAACACCATATATTTT. It translates to CASRRDGRNTIYF.

The J gene is TRBJ1-5, the V gene TRBV5-4; no clear D. The CDR3 is made up of 14 amino acids. The germline V and J ends were trimmed by 0 bases and 9 bases, with 13 bases remaining between them. Germline lookup yields CDR1 SGHNT and CDR2 YYREEE (reference sequence). CDR3: CASSLDGELGPQHF. Written as DNA, the CDR3 is TGTGCCAGCAGCTTGGATGGGGAGCTTGGGCCCCAGCATTTT. The full variable domain, its missing parts supplied by reference TRBV5-4 and TRBJ1-5, is ETGVTQSPTHLIKTRGQQVTLRCSSQSGHNTVSWYQQALGQGPQFIFQYYREEENGRGNFPPRFSGLQFPNYSSELNVNALELDDSALYLCASSLDGELGPQHFGDGTRLSIL.

The chain links TRBV10-2 to TRBJ2-7, with 10 bases fitting TRBD2. Germline values: CDR1 WSHSY, CDR2 SAAADI. The junction had 4 bases not matched to a gene; V was cut back by 5 bases and J by 0 bases. The CDR3 consists of 15 residues. CDR3 DNA: TGCGCCAGCAGTTCAAAGCGGGGGGGCTCCTACGAGCAGTACTTC. Translating gives CASSSKRGGSYEQYF.

The gene calls are TRBV28 and TRBJ1-5; D possibly corresponds to TRBD1 (5 bases). The germline gives CDR1 MDHEN, CDR2 SYDVKM. This CDR3 has 15 residues. V was cut by 2 bases and J by 3 bases, with 11 bases left in between. The CDR3 sequence: CASSLLRVNNQPQHF. The CDR3 region has the DNA TGTGCCAGCAGTTTACTCAGGGTAAACAATCAGCCCCAGCATTTT.

The J gene is TRBJ1-1, the V gene TRBV5-1; tentatively, D is TRBD1 (5 bases). Germline V lookup: CDR1 SGHRS, CDR2 YFSETQ. Deletions cut 1 base from V and 2 bases from J, with 9 bases between. The CDR3 covers 14 residues. In nucleotides, the CDR3 is TGCGCCAGCAGCTTGCAGGGTTTCAACACTGAAGCTTTCTTT. Protein sequence: CASSLQGFNTEAFF.

The chain has TRBV6-5 and TRBJ1-2; tentative D call: TRBD1 (5 bases). V was shortened by 5 bases and J by 8 bases, with 18 bases between the two germline ends. The CDR3 spans 14 residues. Germline CDR1 and CDR2: MNHEY and SVGAGI. The CDR3 DNA reads TGTGCCAGCAGTGAAGTACGGGTAGGGGAAGGCTACACCTTC. Translation: CASSEVRVGEGYTF.

This chain links TRBV6-1 with TRBJ1-5; D call uncertain. This CDR3 has 13 residues. V shed 3 bases and J shed 6 bases, with 9 bases lying between them. Germline CDR1 MNHNS, CDR2 SASEGT. The CDR3 region has the DNA TGTGCCAGCAGTGAGGCTCTATTTCAGCCCCAGCATTTT. Residues: CASSEALFQPQHF.

This chain connects TRBV11-2 to TRBJ2-7, with a weak D call TRBD1 (5 bases). Germline V gene sequence: CDR1 SGHAT, CDR2 FQNNGV. The CDR3 sequence is 13 residues long. V lost 4 bases, J lost 4 bases, and 11 bases lay in between. The CDR3 coding sequence is TGTGCCAGCAGCTCTCAGGGTGGATACGAGCAGTACTTC. It translates to CASSSQGGYEQYF.

As concerns this clone: The same CDR3 can be traced to other DNA sequences in this sample. The rearrangement uses TRBV2 and TRBJ2-7; tentatively, D is TRBD1 (6 bases). Between the trimmed V and J ends, which lost 2 bases and 6 bases, there was a span of 11 bases. The CDR3 has 13 residues. CDR1 is SNHLY and CDR2 is FYNNEI in the germline V gene. CDR3 nucleotide sequence: TGTGCCAGCAGTGAAAACAGGGCGGGCGAGCAGTACTTC. This translates into CASSENRAGEQYF. The full variable domain, completed using reference TRBV2 and TRBJ2-7, is EPEVTQTPSHQVTQMGQEVILRCVPISNHLYFYWYRQILGQKVEFLVSFYNNEISEKSEIFDDQFSVERPDGSNFTLKIRSTKLEDSAMYFCASSENRAGEQYFGPGTRLTVT.

Worth noting for this clone: Other DNA sequences in this specimen translate into the identical CDR3. The chain links TRBV6-1 to TRBJ1-6; possibly TRBD1 for D (5 bases). Germline V gives CDR1 MNHNS, CDR2 SASEGT. The length of the CDR3 is 15 residues. Trimming left V 4 bases short and J 0 bases short, with 7 bases between. DNA for the CDR3: TGTGCCAGCAGTGGGGGGAGCTCCTATAATTCACCCCTCCACTTT. This gives the protein CASSGGSSYNSPLHF.

CDR3 DNA sequence: TGTGCCAGTAGTATTGAAGGGTACGGCTATGGCTACACCTTC. Translating it yields CASSIEGYGYGYTF. V usage is TRBV19 and J usage is TRBJ1-2; unclear D gene. Germline V gene data show CDR1 as LNHDA and CDR2 as SQIVND (reference sequence). The CDR3 consists of 14 residues. The V gene lost 3 bases and the J gene lost 4 bases, with 12 bases spanning the gap.

The chain couples TRBV21-1 to TRBJ2-6; the D call TRBD1 from the table was never checked on the DNA. TRBV21-1 represents a pseudogene. The CDR3 is 18 amino acids. CDR3 sequence (DNA): TGTGCCAGCAGCACCACCGGGACAGGGGGCTCTGGGGCCAACGTCCTGACTTTC. Its translation: CASSTTGTGGSGANVLTF.

The chain recombines TRBV15 with TRBJ2-5; 9 bases line up with TRBD2. The CDR3 contains 17 residues. Germline CDR1 LNHNV, CDR2 YYDKDF (reference sequence). The junction had 15 bases not matched to a gene; V was cut back by 0 bases and J by 10 bases. For the CDR3, the DNA is TGTGCCACCAGCAGAGAAGCGGGGGGCCCGGTGTGGTCGATCCAGTACTTC. Amino acids: CATSREAGGPVWSIQYF.

The chain carries TRBV30 and TRBJ2-3; D is unresolved. The CDR3 length is 15 residues. With 0 bases removed from V and 1 base from J, the gap between germline ends came to 11 bases. Germline V CDR1 and CDR2: GTSNPN, SVGIG (reference sequence). The CDR3 is CAWSVGSVGTDTQYF. Here the CDR3 DNA reads TGTGCCTGGAGTGTAGGGTCAGTTGGCACAGATACGCAGTATTTT.

The CDR3 here is CASSPRTVGETQYF. For the CDR3, the DNA is TGTGCCAGCAGCCCAAGGACGGTAGGGGAGACCCAGTACTTC. The rearrangement joins TRBV9 to TRBJ2-5; D gene uncertain. From germline, CDR1 is SGDLS and CDR2 YYNGEE. This CDR3 is built from 14 residues. Trimming took off 4 bases at V and 5 bases at J, with 15 bases between the two ends.

This chain links TRBV5-1 with TRBJ2-1; weak D call: TRBD1 (5 bases). Germline values: CDR1 SGHRS, CDR2 YFSETQ. CDR3 size: 13 residues. Trimming took off 6 bases at V and 5 bases at J, with 12 bases between the two ends. The CDR3 spells CASNLDTDNEQFF. CDR3 in DNA: TGCGCCAGCAACCTGGACACTGACAATGAGCAGTTCTTC.

This clone has a handful of counts. In DNA, the CDR3 is TGTGCCAGCTCTTGGACAGGGGATTACAATGAGCAGTTCTTC. Translated, it gives CASSWTGDYNEQFF. J is TRBJ2-1 and V is TRBV7-9; the match to TRBD1 covers 9 bases. There are 14 residues in the CDR3. CDR1 SEHNR and CDR2 FQNEAQ come from the germline V gene (reference sequence). After removal of 8 bases from V and 4 bases from J, the junction contained 6 bases not matched to a gene.